This is a list of T cell receptor beta chains from one sample in a study of Ad26.COV2.S vaccination and SARS-CoV-2 variants. Measured with immunoSEQ multiplex PCR; TCRdb has only the in-frame clones, and not every one. The sample has about 400,000 clones, 89% seen once. Sequenced here: peripheral blood, sampled in a trial of Ad26.COV2.S vaccine versus placebo. These receptors all come from a person between 18 and 60 years old who received the Ad26.COV2.S COVID-19 vaccine or a placebo. CDR3s include the opening cysteine and the closing phenylalanine or tryptophan. D genes are given only for firm matches. Clone size is stated in some rows and not others, as once, few, many or a class when expanded.

D,V,size,J,CDR3,DNA
NA,TRBV9,NA,TRBJ1-3,CASSAPRVGFLGGNTIYF,TGTGCCAGCAGCGCCCCCCGTGTAGGGTTTTTAGGTGGAAACACCATATATTTT
NA,TRBV7-9,NA,TRBJ1-4,CASSSEATNEKLFF,TGTGCCAGCAGCTCCGAGGCAACTAATGAAAAACTGTTTTTT
NA,TRBV10-3,once,TRBJ2-7,CAISASGPHYEQYF,TGTGCCATCAGCGCTTCCGGACCCCATTACGAGCAGTACTTC
NA,TRBV7-3,NA,TRBJ2-2,CASSFNSPWGELFF,TGTGCCAGCAGCTTTAACAGCCCTTGGGGGGAGCTGTTTTTT
TRBD1,TRBV20-1,NA,TRBJ1-1,CSASDSGGGTEAFF,TGCAGTGCTAGTGATTCAGGGGGCGGGACTGAAGCTTTCTTT
TRBD1,TRBV19,NA,TRBJ1-3,CASSTPTGGTGNTIYF,TGTGCCAGTAGTACGCCAACAGGGGGAACTGGAAACACCATATATTTT
NA,TRBV14,once,TRBJ2-5,CASSQGVGTERVETQYF,TGTGCCAGCAGCCAAGGAGTTGGGACCGAGCGAGTAGAGACCCAGTACTTC
NA,TRBV6-5,NA,TRBJ2-4,CASSGQGFGKNIQYF,TGTGCCAGCAGCGGGCAGGGGTTCGGCAAAAACATTCAGTACTTC
NA,TRBV6-6,NA,TRBJ2-7,CASSLTGEQYF,TGTGCCAGCAGTTTAACGGGGGAGCAGTACTTC
TRBD2,TRBV3-1/TRBV3-2,NA,TRBJ2-7,CASSHVWREGLYEQYF,TGTGCCAGCAGCCATGTCTGGCGGGAGGGTCTGTACGAGCAGTACTTC
NA,TRBV6-5,few,TRBJ2-2,CASTGLAGELFF,TGTGCCAGCACAGGGTTAGCCGGTGAGCTGTTTTTT
TRBD2,TRBV9,NA,TRBJ2-1,CASSPPSSGRGLEQFF,TGTGCCAGCAGCCCCCCCTCTAGCGGGAGAGGTCTTGAGCAGTTCTTC
TRBD1,TRBV24-1,NA,TRBJ2-5,CATSDSGTGDETQYF,TGTGCCACCAGTGACTCCGGGACAGGGGATGAGACCCAGTACTTC
TRBD1,TRBV19,NA,TRBJ1-5,CASSMGDRNQPQHF,TGTGCCAGTAGTATGGGGGACAGAAATCAGCCCCAGCATTTT
NA,TRBV9,NA,TRBJ1-1,CASSAATGRALNTEAFF,TGTGCCAGCAGCGCAGCGACGGGACGGGCCCTGAACACTGAAGCTTTCTTT
TRBD2,TRBV10-3,NA,TRBJ2-5,CAISVVGLAPLGETQYF,TGTGCCATCAGTGTGGTGGGACTAGCGCCGTTGGGGGAGACCCAGTACTTC
NA,TRBV29-1,NA,TRBJ2-5,CSVEHAEETQYF,TGCAGCGTTGAACACGCGGAAGAGACCCAGTACTTC
TRBD2,TRBV28,NA,TRBJ2-2,CASRTSGSFTGELFF,TGTGCCAGCAGGACTAGCGGGAGTTTCACCGGGGAGCTGTTTTTT
TRBD2,TRBV7-2,NA,TRBJ2-1,CASSIAGGGNEQFF,TGTGCCAGCAGTATAGCGGGAGGTGGGAATGAGCAGTTCTTC
TRBD2,TRBV4-2,NA,TRBJ2-3,CASSQVQAGESDTQYF,TGTGCCAGCAGCCAAGTCCAAGCGGGAGAATCAGATACGCAGTATTTT
TRBD2,TRBV5-1,NA,TRBJ2-1,CASSLGLAGSYNEQFF,TGCGCCAGCAGCTTGGGGCTAGCGGGGTCCTACAATGAGCAGTTCTTC
NA,TRBV5-1,NA,TRBJ2-7,CASSLSRDEQYF,TGCGCCAGCAGCTTGAGCCGGGACGAGCAGTACTTC
TRBD1,TRBV19,NA,TRBJ2-1,CASSMTGSGEQFF,TGTGCCAGTAGTATGACAGGGTCGGGTGAGCAGTTCTTC
NA,TRBV24-1,once,TRBJ1-5,CATIGTWRGNQPQHF,TGTGCCACCATTGGGACCTGGCGGGGCAATCAGCCCCAGCATTTT
TRBD2,TRBV30,NA,TRBJ2-3,CACLGAGPDTQYF,TGTGCCTGCCTGGGAGCGGGACCAGATACGCAGTATTTT
NA,TRBV7-5,NA,TRBJ2-7,CARSLGSGQGCRYEQYF,TGTGCCAGAAGCTTAGGTTCCGGACAGGGGTGCCGCTACGAGCAGTACTTC
NA,TRBV23-1,NA,TRBJ1-5,CASIGNQPQHF,TGCGCCAGCATAGGGAATCAGCCCCAGCATTTT
TRBD1,TRBV28,NA,TRBJ1-5,CASSRDRGRDLRKPQHF,TGTGCCAGCAGCCGCGACAGGGGGCGCGATCTTAGAAAGCCCCAGCATTTT
NA,TRBV12-3/TRBV12-4,NA,TRBJ2-7,CASSLGLDYEQYF,TGTGCCAGCAGTTTAGGGTTGGATTACGAGCAGTACTTC
NA,TRBV29-1,few,TRBJ1-2,CSAKYNYGYTF,TGCAGCGCTAAATATAACTATGGCTACACCTTC
NA,TRBV27,NA,TRBJ1-1,CASSLSQGGNTEAFF,TGTGCCAGCAGTTTATCACAGGGTGGGAACACTGAAGCTTTCTTT
NA,TRBV28,NA,TRBJ1-2,CASSLWAGGNYGYTF,TGTGCCAGCAGCCTCTGGGCGGGTGGAAACTATGGCTACACCTTC